This T cell receptor (beta chain) was identified during a study of T cells in Graves' hyperthyroidism and ophthalmopathy. General study findings and limits: Clonotypes that were expanded in thyroid above 0.001 mostly appeared in blood too.

Recently diagnosed hyperthyroidism of less than 2 months' duration affected patients aged 18 to 65. Pregnant or lactating patients were excluded, as were those with uncontrolled infection or other autoimmune disease. Regarding this clonotype: Its antigen remains unidentified.

Amplified regions were TCR beta CDR3 sequences from RNA transcripts. A set of HTBI primers served as the primers for a first-round RT-PCR of the TCR CDR3. TCRdb re-analysed the multiplex PCR reads in MiXCR, keeping a single row per CDR3 protein. This table has just under 750,000 distinct CDR3 sequences, 35% appearing once. The sequence was obtained from a woman aged 40 to 55 with Graves' hyperthyroidism. The sample consisted of blood.

The CDR3 here is CASSSVQGTTTEAFF. The CDR3, as DNA: TGTGCCAGCAGCTCTGTACAGGGAACCACGACTGAAGCTTTCTTT. This sequence joins TRBV7-9 and TRBJ1-1, with D possibly matching TRBD1 (6 bases). Per the germline V gene, CDR1 is SEHNR and CDR2 is FQNEAQ (reference sequence). V lost 4 bases, J lost 5 bases, and 17 bases lay in between. The CDR3 covers 15 residues.